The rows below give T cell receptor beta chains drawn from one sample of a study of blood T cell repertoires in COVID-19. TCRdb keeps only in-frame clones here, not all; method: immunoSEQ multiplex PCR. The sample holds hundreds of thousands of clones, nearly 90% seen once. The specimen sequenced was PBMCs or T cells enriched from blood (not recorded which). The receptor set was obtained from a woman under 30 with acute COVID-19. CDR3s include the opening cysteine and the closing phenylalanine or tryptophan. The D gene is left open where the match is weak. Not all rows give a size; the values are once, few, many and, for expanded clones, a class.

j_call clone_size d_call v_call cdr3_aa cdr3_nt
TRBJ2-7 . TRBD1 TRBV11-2 CASSSDRAGEQYF TGTGCCAGCAGCTCCGACAGGGCTGGCGAGCAGTACTTC
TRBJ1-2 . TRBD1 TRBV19 CASSVPGQGVYGYTF TGTGCCAGTAGTGTTCCGGGACAGGGCGTCTATGGCTACACCTTC
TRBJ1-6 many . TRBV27 CASKTPTYNSPLHF TGTGCCAGCAAGACACCCACCTATAATTCACCCCTCCACTTT
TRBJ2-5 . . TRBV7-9 CASSPGLTQETQYF TGTGCCAGCAGCCCCGGACTGACACAAGAGACCCAGTACTTC
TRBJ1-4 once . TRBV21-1 CASSKYRGLDEKLFF TGTGCCAGCAGCAAATACAGGGGGCTAGACGAAAAACTGTTTTTT
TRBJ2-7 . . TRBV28 CASSSHTTYEQYF TGTGCCAGCAGCTCACACACCACCTACGAGCAGTACTTC
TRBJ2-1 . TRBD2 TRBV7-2 CASSLRLAGDQKGPNEQFF TGTGCCAGCAGCTTAAGACTAGCGGGAGATCAGAAGGGACCCAATGAGCAGTTCTTC
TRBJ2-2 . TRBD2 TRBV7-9 CATGTSGSGETGELFF TGTGCAACCGGGACTAGCGGGAGCGGAGAGACCGGGGAGCTGTTTTTT
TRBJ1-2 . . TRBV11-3 CASSSRQDPNYGYTF TGTGCCAGCAGCTCGAGACAGGACCCAAACTATGGCTACACCTTC
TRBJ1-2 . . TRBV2 CASSFGGSVGGYGYTF TGTGCCAGCAGTTTTGGGGGCTCTGTAGGGGGTTATGGCTACACCTTC
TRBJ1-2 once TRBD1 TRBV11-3 CASNLGQGGTYGYTF TGTGCCAGCAACCTCGGACAGGGTGGAACCTATGGCTACACCTTC
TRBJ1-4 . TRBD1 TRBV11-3 CASSLMGIRGPSTNEKLFF TGTGCCAGCAGCTTAATGGGCATCAGGGGGCCTTCAACTAATGAAAAACTGTTTTTT
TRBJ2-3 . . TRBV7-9 CASSLVGQNTQYF TGTGCCAGCAGCTTAGTGGGCCAAAATACGCAGTATTTT
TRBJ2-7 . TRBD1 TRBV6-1 CASSDRTGPAEQYF TGTGCCAGCAGTGACCGGACAGGGCCGGCCGAGCAGTACTTC
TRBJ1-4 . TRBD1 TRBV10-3 CAISGRGQGDEKLFF TGTGCCATCAGTGGAAGAGGACAGGGGGATGAAAAACTGTTTTTT
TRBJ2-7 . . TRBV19 CASSTPGSDSYEQYF TGTGCCAGTAGTACACCGGGAAGCGATTCCTACGAGCAGTACTTC
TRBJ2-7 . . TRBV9 CASSPPGGSYEQYF TGTGCCAGCAGCCCCCCTGGAGGGTCCTACGAGCAGTACTTC
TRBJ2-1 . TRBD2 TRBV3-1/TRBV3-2 CASSQDLRTSGKSFF TGTGCCAGCAGCCAAGATCTTAGGACTAGCGGGAAGTCGTTCTTC
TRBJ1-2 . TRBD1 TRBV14 CASSRDRDGGYTF TGTGCCAGCAGCCGGGACAGAGATGGCGGCTACACCTTC
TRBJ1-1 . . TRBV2 CASTEVRLNTEAFF TGTGCCTCTACGGAGGTCCGACTGAACACTGAAGCTTTCTTT
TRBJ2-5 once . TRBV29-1 CSVARVQETQYF TGCAGCGTCGCACGGGTTCAAGAGACCCAGTACTTC